The next 4 T cell receptor beta chains were all read from a single sample in a study of CD8 T cells in ankylosing spondylitis. MiXCR, run by TCRdb on the 5' RACE reads, gives a single entry per CDR3 protein. The data contain 250,000 to 400,000 distinct CDR3 sequences, approximately 10% of them singletons. Sequencing was performed on blood, either unsorted or a sorted T cell fraction (not recorded which). The source is a female donor with ankylosing spondylitis or in good health (not recorded which).

The gene calls are TRBV5-5 and TRBJ2-1; 8 nucleotides align to TRBD2. The V gene's germline CDR1 is SGHKS and CDR2 YYEKEE (reference sequence). The V gene end was trimmed by 6 bases and the J gene end by 6 bases; junction bases not matched to a gene: 11. The length of the CDR3 is 15 residues. The DNA of the CDR3 is TGTGCCAGCACCCGACTAGCGTCGACCTTCAATGAGCAGTTCTTC. Residues: CASTRLASTFNEQFF.

The genes are TRBV20-1 and TRBJ2-1, with 11 nucleotides matching TRBD2. This CDR3 has 17 residues. The germline CDR1 and CDR2 sequences are DFQATT and SNEGSKA (reference sequence). In DNA, the CDR3 is TGCTGCGCTAGAGATACGACTAGCGGGATACTTTACAATGAGCAGTTCTTC. This encodes CCARDTTSGILYNEQFF.

This clonotype was picked up a small number of times. V and J are TRBV12-3 or TRBV12-4 and TRBJ2-5, with D maybe TRBD2 (5 bases). The V gene lost 6 bases and the J gene lost 0 bases, with 11 bases spanning the gap. CDR3 length equals 14 residues. The CDR3 reads CASSLEVHQETQYF. The CDR3 nucleotides are TGTGCCAGCAGCCTGGAGGTACACCAAGAGACCCAGTACTTC.

This clonotype has ten or more counts. CDR3 in DNA: TGTGCCAGCAGCTTAGGACCAGGTCCCTACAATGAGCAGTTCTTC. Protein: CASSLGPGPYNEQFF. The chain uses TRBV7-9 and TRBJ2-1; D is undetermined. From germline, CDR1 is SEHNR and CDR2 FQNEAQ (reference sequence). This CDR3 has 15 residues. Trimming took off 1 base at V and 2 bases at J, with 9 bases between the two ends.